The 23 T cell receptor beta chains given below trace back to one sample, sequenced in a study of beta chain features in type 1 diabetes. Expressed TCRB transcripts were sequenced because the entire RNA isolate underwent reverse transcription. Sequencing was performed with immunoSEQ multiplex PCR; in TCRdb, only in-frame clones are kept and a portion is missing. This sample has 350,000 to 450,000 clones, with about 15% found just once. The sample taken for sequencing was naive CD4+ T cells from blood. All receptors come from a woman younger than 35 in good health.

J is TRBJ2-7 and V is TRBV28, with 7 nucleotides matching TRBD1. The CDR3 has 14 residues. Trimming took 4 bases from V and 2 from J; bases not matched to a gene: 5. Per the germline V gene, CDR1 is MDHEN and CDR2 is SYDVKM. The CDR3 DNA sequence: TGTGCCAGCAGTTGGACAGGACCTGCCTACGAGCAGTACTTC. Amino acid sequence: CASSWTGPAYEQYF.

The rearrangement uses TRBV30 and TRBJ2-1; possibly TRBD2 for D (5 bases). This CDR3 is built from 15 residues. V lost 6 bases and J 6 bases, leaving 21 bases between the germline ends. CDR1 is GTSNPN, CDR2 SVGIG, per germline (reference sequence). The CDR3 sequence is CACGRVISRSNEQFF. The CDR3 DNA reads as TGTGCCTGTGGGCGGGTAATATCCAGATCCAATGAGCAGTTCTTC.

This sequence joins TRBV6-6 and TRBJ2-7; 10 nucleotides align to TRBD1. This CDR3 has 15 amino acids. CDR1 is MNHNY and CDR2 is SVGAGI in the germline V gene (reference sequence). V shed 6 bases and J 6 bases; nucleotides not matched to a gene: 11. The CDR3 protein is CASSRLAGTGVEQYF. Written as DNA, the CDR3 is TGTGCCAGCAGCCGACTTGCCGGGACAGGGGTCGAGCAGTACTTC.

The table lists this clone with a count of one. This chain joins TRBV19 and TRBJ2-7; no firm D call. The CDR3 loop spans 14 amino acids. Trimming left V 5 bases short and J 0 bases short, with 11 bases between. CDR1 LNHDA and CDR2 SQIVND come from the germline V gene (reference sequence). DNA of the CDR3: TGTGCCAGTAGTGTACGACACCTCTCCTACGAGCAGTACTTC. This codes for CASSVRHLSYEQYF.

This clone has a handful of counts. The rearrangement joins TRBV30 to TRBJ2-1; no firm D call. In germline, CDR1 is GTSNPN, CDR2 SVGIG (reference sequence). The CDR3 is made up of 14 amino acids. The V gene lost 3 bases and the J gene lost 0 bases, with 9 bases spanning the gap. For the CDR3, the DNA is TGTGCCTGGAGGAGGTCCAGCTCCTACAATGAGCAGTTCTTC. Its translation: CAWRRSSSYNEQFF.

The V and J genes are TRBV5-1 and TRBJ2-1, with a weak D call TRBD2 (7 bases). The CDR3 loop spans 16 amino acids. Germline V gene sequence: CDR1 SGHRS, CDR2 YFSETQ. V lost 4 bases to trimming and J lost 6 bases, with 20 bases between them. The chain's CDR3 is CASSVESGGVGNEQFF. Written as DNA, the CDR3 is TGCGCCAGCAGCGTGGAATCGGGGGGCGTAGGCAATGAGCAGTTCTTC.

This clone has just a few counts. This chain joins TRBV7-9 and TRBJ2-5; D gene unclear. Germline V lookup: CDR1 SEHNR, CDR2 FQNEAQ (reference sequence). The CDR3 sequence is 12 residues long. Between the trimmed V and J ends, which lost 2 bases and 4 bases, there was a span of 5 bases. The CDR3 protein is CASSLTRETQYF. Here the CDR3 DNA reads TGTGCCAGCAGCTTAACTCGAGAGACCCAGTACTTC.

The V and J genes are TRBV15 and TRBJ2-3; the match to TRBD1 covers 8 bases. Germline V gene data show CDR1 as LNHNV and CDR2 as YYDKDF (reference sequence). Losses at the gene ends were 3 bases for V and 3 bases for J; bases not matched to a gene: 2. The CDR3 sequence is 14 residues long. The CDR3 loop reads CATSRDRVTDTQYF. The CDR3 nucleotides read TGTGCCACCAGCAGGGACAGGGTAACAGATACGCAGTATTTT.

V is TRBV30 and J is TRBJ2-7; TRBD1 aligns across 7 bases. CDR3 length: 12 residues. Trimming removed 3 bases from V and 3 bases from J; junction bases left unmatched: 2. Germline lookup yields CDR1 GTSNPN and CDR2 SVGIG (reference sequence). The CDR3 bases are TGTGCCTGGAGGACAGGGCTCTACGAGCAGTACTTC. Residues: CAWRTGLYEQYF.

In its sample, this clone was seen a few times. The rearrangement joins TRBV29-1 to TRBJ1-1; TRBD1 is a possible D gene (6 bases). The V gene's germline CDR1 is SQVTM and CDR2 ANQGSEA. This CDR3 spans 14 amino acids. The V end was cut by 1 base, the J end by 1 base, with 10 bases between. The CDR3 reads CSVEGRTENTEAFF. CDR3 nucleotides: TGCAGCGTTGAAGGGCGGACAGAGAACACTGAAGCTTTCTTT. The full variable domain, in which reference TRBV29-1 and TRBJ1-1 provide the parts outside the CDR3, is SAVISQKPSRDICQRGTSLTIQCQVDSQVTMMFWYRQQPGQSLTLIATANQGSEATYESGFVIDKFPISRPNLTFSTLTVSNMSPEDSSIYLCSVEGRTENTEAFFGQGTRLTVV.

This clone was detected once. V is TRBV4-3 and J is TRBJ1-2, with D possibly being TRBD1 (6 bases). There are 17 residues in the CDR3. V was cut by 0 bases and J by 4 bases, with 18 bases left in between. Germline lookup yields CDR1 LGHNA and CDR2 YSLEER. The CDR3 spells CASSQDPLDRTSYGYTF. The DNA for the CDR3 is TGCGCCAGCAGCCAAGATCCCCTTGACAGGACTTCCTATGGCTACACCTTC.

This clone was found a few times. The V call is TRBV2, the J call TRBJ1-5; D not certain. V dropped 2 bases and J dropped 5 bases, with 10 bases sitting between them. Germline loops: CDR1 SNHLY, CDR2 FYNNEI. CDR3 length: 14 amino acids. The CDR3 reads CASSESRPDQPQHF. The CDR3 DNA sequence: TGTGCCAGCAGTGAAAGCAGGCCCGATCAGCCCCAGCATTTT. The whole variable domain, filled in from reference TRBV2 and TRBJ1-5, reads EPEVTQTPSHQVTQMGQEVILRCVPISNHLYFYWYRQILGQKVEFLVSFYNNEISEKSEIFDDQFSVERPDGSNFTLKIRSTKLEDSAMYFCASSESRPDQPQHFGDGTRLSIL.

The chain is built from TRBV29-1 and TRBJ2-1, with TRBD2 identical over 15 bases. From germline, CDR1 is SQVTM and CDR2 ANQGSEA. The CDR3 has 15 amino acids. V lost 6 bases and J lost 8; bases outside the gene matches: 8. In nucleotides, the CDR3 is TGCAGCGTCGGACTAGCGGGAGGGCCAGTCGATGAGCAGTTCTTC. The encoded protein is CSVGLAGGPVDEQFF.

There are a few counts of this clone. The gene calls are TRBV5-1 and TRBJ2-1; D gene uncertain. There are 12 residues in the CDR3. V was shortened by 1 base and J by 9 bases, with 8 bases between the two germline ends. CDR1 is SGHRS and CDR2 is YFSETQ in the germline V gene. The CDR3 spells CASSLSASEQFF. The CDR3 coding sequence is TGCGCCAGCAGCTTGTCCGCCAGTGAGCAGTTCTTC.

The CDR3 sequence is CASGRLVGSYEQYF. In nucleotides, the CDR3 is TGTGCCAGCGGGAGACTAGTTGGCAGCTACGAGCAGTACTTC. V and J are TRBV2 and TRBJ2-7, with D possibly matching TRBD2 (6 bases). The V end was cut by 8 bases, the J end by 3 bases, with 17 bases between. Germline V gene data show CDR1 as SNHLY and CDR2 as FYNNEI. The CDR3 loop spans 14 amino acids.

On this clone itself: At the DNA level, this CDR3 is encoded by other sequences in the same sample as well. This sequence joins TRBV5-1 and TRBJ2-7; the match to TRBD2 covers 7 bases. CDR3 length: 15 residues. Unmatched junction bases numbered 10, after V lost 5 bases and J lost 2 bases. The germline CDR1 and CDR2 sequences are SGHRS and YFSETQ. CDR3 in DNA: TGCGCCAGCAGTCTTTCGACTAGCAGACCCTACGAGCAGTACTTC. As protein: CASSLSTSRPYEQYF.

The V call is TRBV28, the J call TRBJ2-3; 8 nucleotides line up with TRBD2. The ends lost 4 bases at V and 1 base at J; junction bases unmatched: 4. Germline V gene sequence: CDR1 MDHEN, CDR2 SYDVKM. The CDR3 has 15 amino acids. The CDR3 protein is CASSSHGRGTDTQYF. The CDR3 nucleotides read TGTGCCAGCAGTTCCCACGGGAGGGGCACAGATACGCAGTATTTT.

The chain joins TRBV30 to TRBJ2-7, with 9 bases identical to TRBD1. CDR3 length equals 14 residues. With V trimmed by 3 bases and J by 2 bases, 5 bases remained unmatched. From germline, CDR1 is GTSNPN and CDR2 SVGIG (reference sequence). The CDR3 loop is CAWRSGTGTYEQYF. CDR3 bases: TGTGCCTGGAGGTCCGGGACAGGGACCTACGAGCAGTACTTC.

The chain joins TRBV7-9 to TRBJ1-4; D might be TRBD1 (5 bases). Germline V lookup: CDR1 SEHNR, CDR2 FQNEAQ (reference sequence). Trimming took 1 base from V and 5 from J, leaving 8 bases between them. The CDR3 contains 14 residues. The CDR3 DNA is TGTGCCAGCAGCTTAGAGGACACGAATGAAAAACTGTTTTTT. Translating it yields CASSLEDTNEKLFF.

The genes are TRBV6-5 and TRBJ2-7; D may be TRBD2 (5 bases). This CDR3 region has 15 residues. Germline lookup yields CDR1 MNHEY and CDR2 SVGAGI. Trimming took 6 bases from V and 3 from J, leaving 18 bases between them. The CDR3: CASSKMISRDYEQYF. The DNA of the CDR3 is TGTGCCAGCAGCAAAATGATCAGCCGGGACTACGAGCAGTACTTC.

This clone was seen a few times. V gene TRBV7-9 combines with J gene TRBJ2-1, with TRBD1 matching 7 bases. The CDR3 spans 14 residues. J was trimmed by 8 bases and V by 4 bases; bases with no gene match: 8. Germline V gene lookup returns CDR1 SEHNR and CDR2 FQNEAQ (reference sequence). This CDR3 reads CASSSPTGWDEQFF. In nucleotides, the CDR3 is TGTGCCAGCAGCTCCCCGACAGGGTGGGATGAGCAGTTCTTC.

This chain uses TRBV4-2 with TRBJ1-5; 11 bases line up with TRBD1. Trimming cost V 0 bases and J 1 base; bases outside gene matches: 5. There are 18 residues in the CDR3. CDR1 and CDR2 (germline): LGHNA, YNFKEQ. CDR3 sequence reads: CASSQDGQGAASNQPQHF. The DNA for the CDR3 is TGTGCCAGCAGCCAAGACGGACAGGGGGCGGCGAGCAATCAGCCCCAGCATTTT.

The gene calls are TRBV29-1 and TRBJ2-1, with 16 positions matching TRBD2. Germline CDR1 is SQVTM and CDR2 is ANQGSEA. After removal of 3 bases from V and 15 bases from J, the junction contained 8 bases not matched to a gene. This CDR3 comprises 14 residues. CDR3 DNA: TGCAGCGTTGAGGGGACTAGCGGGAGGGCCTTTTTGTTCTTC. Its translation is CSVEGTSGRAFLFF.